Following are 10 T cell receptor beta chains from one sample sequenced in a study of patients and donors after allogeneic stem cell transplantation (dated by TCRdb to 2020 to 2022). Preparation of the library involved RT-PCR. TCRdb records NextSeq 550 as the sequencer. The public sequencing data were trimmed at Q25 with fastp and processed into clonotypes with MiXCR by TCRdb, which kept only in-frame beta chains. Rows with one shared CDR3 protein collapse into an entry with the most common genes and DNA. For this sample the table gives about a million distinct CDR3 sequences, of which about 20% were detected only once. Together, the top ten hold roughly 6% of the sample. Specimen: blood, either unsorted or a sorted T cell fraction (not recorded which). The source is a human donor who was either an allogeneic HSCT recipient or a stem cell or donor lymphocyte infusion donor (not recorded which). It is not recorded whose cells these are; they may come from a transplant donor.

This chain connects TRBV12-3 or TRBV12-4 to TRBJ1-5, with 7 bases aligning to TRBD1. The CDR3 is 15 residues long. Trimming removed 5 bases from V and 0 bases from J; junction bases left unmatched: 4. CDR3 loop: CASSHRGFSNQPQHF. As DNA, the CDR3 is TGTGCCAGCAGTCACAGGGGTTTTAGCAATCAGCCCCAGCATTTT.

This clonotype has ten or more counts. This chain joins TRBV7-9 and TRBJ1-5; no clear D gene. The length of the CDR3 is 15 residues. Germline V gene lookup returns CDR1 SEHNR and CDR2 FQNEAQ (reference sequence). V was trimmed by 5 bases and J by 1 base, leaving 12 bases between them. DNA of the CDR3: TGTGCCAGCAGCCCGGGAGGTTCCAGCAATCAGCCCCAGCATTTT. Protein sequence: CASSPGGSSNQPQHF.

The V call is TRBV9, the J call TRBJ2-1; D remains ambiguous. Germline CDR1 reads SGDLS; CDR2 reads YYNGEE. Between the trimmed V and J ends, which lost 3 bases and 7 bases, there was a span of 11 bases. The CDR3 length is 13 residues. CDR3 nucleotide sequence: TGTGCCAGCAGCGCCTTCCTAGGAAATGAGCAGTTCTTC. Protein sequence: CASSAFLGNEQFF.

This clonotype was counted a few times. The chain uses TRBV6-2 or TRBV6-3 and TRBJ1-3; D uncertain. The CDR3 has 16 residues. CDR1 is MNHEY and CDR2 is SVGEGT in the germline V gene. Between the trimmed V and J ends, which lost 6 bases and 2 bases, there was a span of 17 bases. The chain's CDR3 is CASRNGVSLPGNTIYF. CDR3 sequence (DNA): TGTGCCAGCAGGAACGGGGTTTCTCTTCCTGGAAACACCATATATTTT.

The DNA for the CDR3 is TGTGCCAGCACCCTCGTTTGGGGCAGCGGCACAGATACGCAGTATTTT. The encoded protein is CASTLVWGSGTDTQYF. The J gene is TRBJ2-3, the V gene TRBV12-3 or TRBV12-4, with D maybe TRBD1 (5 bases). The germline V and J ends were trimmed by 7 bases and 1 base, with 18 bases remaining between them. The CDR3 has 16 residues.

This clonotype was seen only a few times. This chain links TRBV5-6 with TRBJ2-3, with TRBD2 matching over 9 bases. V shed 0 bases, J shed 4 bases, and the junction held 6 bases outside the gene matches. CDR3 length: 16 residues. The V gene's germline CDR1 is SGHDT and CDR2 YYEEEE. Here the CDR3 DNA reads TGTGCCAGCAGCTTGGGGAGCGGGGGGCCAGCAGATACGCAGTATTTT. Translated: CASSLGSGGPADTQYF.

The chain combines TRBV19 with TRBJ2-2, with 8 positions matching TRBD2. Germline CDR1 and CDR2: LNHDA and SQIVND (reference sequence). The junction had 11 bases not matched to a gene; V was cut back by 8 bases and J by 6 bases. CDR3 length: 15 amino acids. CDR3 in DNA: TGTGCCAGTTCCAAGACTAGCGTCATCTCCGGGGAGCTGTTTTTT. It yields the protein CASSKTSVISGELFF.

This clonotype occurred a few times. The J gene is TRBJ2-7, the V gene TRBV14, with TRBD2 matching 8 bases. The length of the CDR3 is 15 residues. Germline loops: CDR1 SGHDN, CDR2 FVKESK. V was clipped by 5 bases and J by 3 bases; unmatched bases: 9. DNA of the CDR3: TGTGCCAGCAGCTCCTCTAGCGGGCTTCTCTACGAGCAGTACTTC. Its translation: CASSSSSGLLYEQYF.

This clonotype appeared a few times. The genes are TRBV5-6 and TRBJ2-5; D gene ambiguous. Trimming cost V 8 bases and J 5 bases, with 16 bases left between them. Germline CDR1 SGHDT, CDR2 YYEEEE. The CDR3 length is 13 residues. For the CDR3, the DNA is TGTGCCAGAATGGAACAGATAGGGGAGACCCAGTACTTC. Protein: CARMEQIGETQYF. Filled out from reference TRBV5-6 and TRBJ2-5, the complete variable domain reads DAGVTQSPTHLIKTRGQQVTLRCSPKSGHDTVSWYQQALGQGPQFIFQYYEEEERQRGNFPDRFSGHQFPNYSSELNVNALLLGDSALYLCARMEQIGETQYFGPGTRLLVL.

The rearrangement uses TRBV7-9 and TRBJ2-5; the match to TRBD2 covers 9 bases. The V segment lost 2 bases and the J segment 2 bases; nucleotides outside the gene matches: 3. Germline values: CDR1 SEHNR, CDR2 FQNEAQ (reference sequence). CDR3 length equals 15 residues. CDR3 amino acids: CASSLLLAGQETQYF. In DNA form, the CDR3 reads TGTGCCAGCAGCTTACTACTAGCGGGTCAAGAGACCCAGTACTTC.